This TCR beta chain was profiled in a study of cytomegalovirus exposure and HLA in healthy donors. PCR amplification relied on 60 Vbeta primers (plus 13 Jbeta primers). The protocol was immunoSEQ multiplex PCR, while the TCRdb copy is restricted to in-frame clones and leaves out a portion. In the table there are about 130,000 clones, 70% to 80% of which are singletons. V was trimmed by 0 bases and J by 4 bases, leaving 5 bases between them. The germline V gene encodes CDR1 LGHNA and CDR2 YSLEER. The CDR3 covers 13 residues. This clonotype originated in a man in his forties in good health and CMV-seropositive. Source material: PBMCs. The chain is built from TRBV4-3 and TRBJ2-3; D call uncertain. CDR3 amino acids: CASSQDLADTQYF. The CDR3 DNA follows: TGCGCCAGCAGCCAAGATCTCGCAGATACGCAGTATTTT.